Listed here are 23 T cell receptor beta chains from one sample, sequenced in a study of blood T cell repertoires in COVID-19. This table comes from immunoSEQ multiplex PCR, and its TCRdb copy is limited to in-frame clones, with some not included. The sample holds 120,000 to 150,000 clones; 84% are singletons and the top ten take 4.5% to 6%. Sequencing was carried out using PBMCs or T cells enriched from blood (not recorded which). The receptors shown here come from a woman in her forties or fifties who had been exposed to COVID-19.

The chain carries TRBV11-2 and TRBJ2-2; TRBD2 agrees at 8 bases. The germline CDR1 and CDR2 sequences are SGHAT and FQNNGV. The ends lost 4 bases at V and 3 bases at J; junction bases unmatched: 4. The CDR3 length is 15 residues. CDR3 bases: TGTGCCAGCAGCTATACTAGCGGATACACCGGGGAGCTGTTTTTT. It is translated as CASSYTSGYTGELFF.

The chain is built from TRBV5-1 and TRBJ2-2; TRBD1 matches 10 bases. V shed 4 bases and J 4 bases; nucleotides not matched to a gene: 4. Looked up from germline, CDR1 is SGHRS and CDR2 is YFSETQ. The CDR3 loop spans 15 amino acids. CDR3 residues: CASSMGQGTTGELFF. CDR3 coding DNA: TGCGCCAGCAGCATGGGACAGGGGACCACCGGGGAGCTGTTTTTT.

The CDR3 bases are TGTGCCATCAGTGACCCCCTAATGCCGGGCAATCAGCCCCAGCATTTT. As protein: CAISDPLMPGNQPQHF. V usage is TRBV10-3 and J usage is TRBJ1-5; D is unresolved. Trimming left V 3 bases short and J 2 bases short, with 14 bases between. Germline V gene sequence: CDR1 ENHRY, CDR2 SYGVKD. This CDR3 comprises 16 residues.

The V gene is TRBV6-1, the J gene TRBJ2-7; TRBD1 matches at 10 bases. CDR3 length: 14 amino acids. The ends lost 2 bases at V and 4 bases at J; junction bases unmatched: 2. Germline lookup yields CDR1 MNHNS and CDR2 SASEGT. CDR3 protein: CASSEMGQGYEQYF. The CDR3 DNA is TGTGCCAGCAGTGAAATGGGACAGGGGTACGAGCAGTACTTC.

The CDR3 nucleotides are TGTGCCAGCAGCCCTACGTACGGGGAGCTGTTTTTT. Protein product: CASSPTYGELFF. The chain uses TRBV7-8 and TRBJ2-2; no firm D call. The CDR3 runs to 12 residues. The germline gives CDR1 SGHVS, CDR2 FQNEAQ. V lost 5 bases and J 7 bases, leaving 8 bases between the germline ends.

The chain carries TRBV6-5 and TRBJ2-5; 11 bases are shared with TRBD1. Germline CDR1 MNHEY, CDR2 SVGAGI. The CDR3 covers 15 residues. The junction had 11 bases not matched to a gene; V was cut back by 8 bases and J by 6 bases. DNA of the CDR3: TGTGCCAGCTCTAGGACAGGGGGCTCCCCACAGACCCAGTACTTC. Protein product: CASSRTGGSPQTQYF.

V usage is TRBV4-3 and J usage is TRBJ2-3; 9 bases are a match to TRBD2. Unmatched junction bases numbered 4, after V lost 1 base and J lost 2 bases. The germline V gene has CDR1 LGHNA and CDR2 YSLEER. The CDR3 totals 16 residues. CDR3 nucleotides: TGCGCCAGCAGCCAAGCTGCGGGAGGGTACACAGATACGCAGTATTTT. This sequence encodes CASSQAAGGYTDTQYF.

The gene calls are TRBV7-2 and TRBJ1-2, with 7 bases that match TRBD1. This CDR3 has 13 amino acids. After removal of 4 bases from V and 7 bases from J, the junction contained 6 bases not matched to a gene. Germline V gives CDR1 SGHTA, CDR2 FQGNSA. The CDR3 DNA sequence: TGTGCCAGCAGCTCTAGGGGGCCCGGTGGCTACACCTTC. This encodes CASSSRGPGGYTF.

The genes are TRBV11-2 and TRBJ2-1; tentative D call: TRBD2 (6 bases). This CDR3 contains 15 residues. Germline-derived CDR1 and CDR2 are SGHAT and FQNNGV. V lost 1 base to trimming and J lost 8 bases, with 15 bases between them. The CDR3 spells CASSLGSGERYEQFF. The CDR3 DNA follows: TGTGCCAGCAGCTTAGGTTCGGGAGAGAGGTATGAGCAGTTCTTC.

The CDR3 spells CASSPQVLAGVETQYF. Written as DNA, the CDR3 is TGTGCCAGCAGCCCTCAAGTTCTAGCGGGAGTCGAGACCCAGTACTTC. V is TRBV5-6 and J is TRBJ2-5, with TRBD2 identical over 10 bases. This CDR3 region has 16 residues. The germline V gene encodes CDR1 SGHDT and CDR2 YYEEEE. The V segment lost 4 bases and the J segment 5 bases; nucleotides outside the gene matches: 11.

The V gene is TRBV2, the J gene TRBJ2-1; 8 bases agree with TRBD1. The CDR3 has 14 amino acids. V gave up 10 bases and J gave up 0 bases; unmatched junction bases: 5. The germline gives CDR1 SNHLY, CDR2 FYNNEI. The CDR3 spells CATGGPRSYNEQFF. The DNA of the CDR3 is TGTGCCACAGGGGGCCCCCGCTCCTACAATGAGCAGTTCTTC.

This CDR3 reads CASRTLGGGNYGYTF. CDR3 bases: TGTGCCAGCAGGACCTTAGGAGGGGGCAACTATGGCTACACCTTC. The chain employs TRBV27 and TRBJ1-2; 7 positions match TRBD1. This CDR3 contains 15 residues. Germline loops: CDR1 MNHEY, CDR2 SMNVEV (reference sequence). The V gene end was trimmed by 6 bases and the J gene end by 2 bases; junction bases not matched to a gene: 9.

The rearrangement uses TRBV3-1 (or the pseudogene TRBV3-2) and TRBJ2-5, with 8 bases identical to TRBD2. This CDR3 is built from 16 residues. J gave up 4 bases and V 1 base, and 8 bases lay outside the gene matches. Germline assignment: CDR1 LGHDT and CDR2 YNNKEL (reference sequence). CDR3 sequence reads: CASSQAASGSPETQYF. In DNA form, the CDR3 reads TGTGCCAGCAGCCAAGCGGCCAGCGGGAGTCCAGAGACCCAGTACTTC.

The V and J genes are TRBV27 and TRBJ2-2; 7 bases are a match to TRBD2. V was pared by 3 bases and J by 6 bases, with 13 bases of the junction left unmatched. From germline, CDR1 is MNHEY and CDR2 SMNVEV (reference sequence). The CDR3 spans 17 residues. CDR3: CASSFRDYQAVAGELFF. The DNA for the CDR3 is TGTGCCAGCAGTTTCCGGGACTACCAAGCCGTGGCCGGGGAGCTGTTTTTT.

This chain uses TRBV18 with TRBJ2-5; a possible D gene is TRBD2 (5 bases). The CDR3 totals 14 residues. The V gene lost 5 bases and the J gene lost 0 bases, with 10 bases spanning the gap. CDR1 is KGHSH and CDR2 is LQKENI in the germline V gene. This chain's CDR3 is CASSGLPYQETQYF. In DNA, the CDR3 is TGTGCCAGCTCAGGACTTCCGTACCAAGAGACCCAGTACTTC.

This chain connects TRBV19 to TRBJ2-3; the match to TRBD2 covers 10 bases. CDR3 length: 16 residues. With V trimmed by 5 bases and J by 0 bases, 5 bases remained unmatched. Germline V gene data show CDR1 as LNHDA and CDR2 as SQIVND (reference sequence). CDR3 sequence reads: CASSPLAGVSTDTQYF. The CDR3 DNA reads as TGTGCCAGTAGTCCCCTAGCGGGGGTTAGCACAGATACGCAGTATTTT.

The chain links TRBV11-2 to TRBJ1-1; D gene ambiguous. V was pared by 6 bases and J by 7 bases, with 12 bases between. This CDR3 spans 12 amino acids. Germline V lookup: CDR1 SGHAT, CDR2 FQNNGV. The CDR3 bases are TGTGCCAGCAGACGAGGAAGCGGTGAAGCTTTCTTT. It codes for CASRRGSGEAFF.

This clone was observed a handful of times. J is TRBJ2-1 and V is TRBV10-3, with D maybe TRBD1 (6 bases). Germline-derived CDR1 and CDR2 are ENHRY and SYGVKD. Trimming left V 4 bases short and J 2 bases short, with 15 bases between. The CDR3 length is 16 residues. The CDR3 region has the DNA TGTGCCATCAGTGCGTTGGGTGGGACAACCTACAATGAGCAGTTCTTC. It is translated as CAISALGGTTYNEQFF.

The chain uses TRBV5-6 and TRBJ1-2; D is possibly TRBD1 (6 bases). The ends were cut back, 4 bases at V and 7 bases at J, with 17 bases in the middle. The CDR3 sequence is 14 residues long. Germline V CDR1 and CDR2: SGHDT, YYEEEE. The CDR3: CASSGMTGHIGYTF. Here the CDR3 DNA reads TGTGCCAGCAGCGGAATGACAGGCCACATTGGCTACACCTTC.

This clone was seen a few times. This chain joins TRBV6-2 or TRBV6-3 and TRBJ2-7; 7 bases agree with TRBD2. J was trimmed by 6 bases and V by 3 bases; bases with no gene match: 14. Germline CDR1 reads MNHEY; CDR2 reads SVGEGT. The length of the CDR3 is 16 residues. The CDR3 spells CASSYIRAGAGGEQYF. The CDR3, as DNA: TGTGCCAGCAGTTATATAAGGGCGGGAGCAGGAGGCGAGCAGTACTTC.

The chain links TRBV30 to TRBJ2-3, with 7 nucleotides matching TRBD1. With 2 bases clipped from V and 1 base from J, the junction kept 6 bases outside the gene matches. This CDR3 has 15 residues. Germline CDR1 is GTSNPN and CDR2 is SVGIG (reference sequence). DNA for the CDR3: TGTGCCTGGAGTCATCCAGACAGGGGCACAGATACGCAGTATTTT. It translates to CAWSHPDRGTDTQYF.

This clone appeared a few times. The chain joins TRBV19 to TRBJ1-6; TRBD1 might be the D (5 bases). Trimming pared 5 bases from V and 9 bases from J, leaving 20 bases between. This CDR3 has 16 residues. Germline lookup yields CDR1 LNHDA and CDR2 SQIVND (reference sequence). Here the CDR3 reads CASSGTGTSRRSPLHF. For the CDR3, the DNA is TGTGCCAGTAGTGGAACCGGGACTTCAAGGCGTTCACCCCTCCACTTT.

The chain carries TRBV5-1 and TRBJ1-4; the D is unclear. CDR1 is SGHRS and CDR2 is YFSETQ in the germline V gene. The CDR3 runs to 11 residues. The V end lost 3 bases, the J end lost 10 bases, and 7 bases lay between the germline ends. This CDR3 is CASSSGVKLFF. CDR3 nucleotide sequence: TGCGCCAGCAGCTCAGGTGTAAAACTGTTTTTT.